The present entry profiles one TCR beta chain with its context. No antigen is known for it. CDR1 is ENHRY and CDR2 is SYGVKD in the germline V gene. V lost 10 bases to trimming and J lost 4 bases; unmatched junction nucleotides: 7. The CDR3 length is 15 residues. This entry belongs to a study of graft-versus-host responses after intestinal transplantation. Whole-study context: All of the recipients had induction that used anti-thymocyte globulin, then tacrolimus and steroids for 2 to 3 years.

Libraries were prepared by immunoSEQ multiplex PCR; TCRdb keeps only in-frame clonotypes and omits some of them. Of under 45,000 clones listed, roughly 91% are singletons. Study observations and caveats: GvH clones detected in recipient marrow included some appearing first in ileum or blood. Early after transplant, HvG clones declined as circulating GvH clones peaked.

This clonotype was sampled from a human patient who received an intestinal transplant, so some T cells may come from the graft donor. The sample was PBMCs, taken 267 days after transplant. The rearrangement uses TRBV10-3 and TRBJ2-1; 13 positions agree with TRBD2. The CDR3 coding sequence is TGTGCCACCTCTCGGACTAGCGGGGGTTACAATGAGCAGTTCTTC. Encoded protein: CATSRTSGGYNEQFF.